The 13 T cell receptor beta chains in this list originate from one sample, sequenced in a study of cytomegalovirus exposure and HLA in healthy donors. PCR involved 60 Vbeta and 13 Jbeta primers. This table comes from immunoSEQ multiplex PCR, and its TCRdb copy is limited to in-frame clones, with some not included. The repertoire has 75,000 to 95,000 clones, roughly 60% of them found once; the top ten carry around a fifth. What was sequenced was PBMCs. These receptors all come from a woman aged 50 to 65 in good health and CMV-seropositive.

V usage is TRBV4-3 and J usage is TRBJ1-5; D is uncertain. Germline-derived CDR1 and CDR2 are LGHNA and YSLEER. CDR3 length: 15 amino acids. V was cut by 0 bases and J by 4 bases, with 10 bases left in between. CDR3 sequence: CASSQDEGWNQPQHF. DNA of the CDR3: TGCGCCAGCAGCCAAGATGAGGGTTGGAATCAGCCCCAGCATTTT.

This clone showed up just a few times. CDR3 loop: CASRGPAYTGELFF. CDR3 bases: TGTGCCAGTAGGGGCCCGGCCTATACCGGGGAGCTGTTTTTT. V and J are TRBV19 and TRBJ2-2; no clear D gene. The germline V gene encodes CDR1 LNHDA and CDR2 SQIVND (reference sequence). CDR3 length: 14 residues. V was trimmed by 6 bases and J by 5 bases, leaving 13 bases between them.

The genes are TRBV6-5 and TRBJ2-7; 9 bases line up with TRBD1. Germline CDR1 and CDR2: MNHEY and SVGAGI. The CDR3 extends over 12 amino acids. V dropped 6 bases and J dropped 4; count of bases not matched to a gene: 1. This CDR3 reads CASRGQGYEQYF. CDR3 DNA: TGTGCCAGCAGGGGACAGGGTTACGAGCAGTACTTC.

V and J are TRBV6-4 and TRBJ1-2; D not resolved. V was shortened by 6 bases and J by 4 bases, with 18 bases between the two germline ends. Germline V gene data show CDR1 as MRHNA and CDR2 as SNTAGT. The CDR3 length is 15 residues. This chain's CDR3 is CASRAEHGSTYGYTF. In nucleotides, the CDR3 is TGTGCCAGCAGGGCCGAACACGGGAGTACCTATGGCTACACCTTC.

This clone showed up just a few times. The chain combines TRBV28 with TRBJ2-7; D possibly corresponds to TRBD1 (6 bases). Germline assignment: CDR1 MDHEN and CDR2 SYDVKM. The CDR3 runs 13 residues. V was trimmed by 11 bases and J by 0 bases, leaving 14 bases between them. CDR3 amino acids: CAATGFSSYEQYF. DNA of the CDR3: TGTGCCGCAACAGGGTTTAGCTCCTACGAGCAGTACTTC.

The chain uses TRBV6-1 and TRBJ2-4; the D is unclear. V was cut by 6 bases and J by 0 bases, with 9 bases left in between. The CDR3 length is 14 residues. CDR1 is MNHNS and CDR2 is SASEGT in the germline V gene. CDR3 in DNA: TGTGCCAGCAGGTTGCCGGGAGCCAAAAACATTCAGTACTTC. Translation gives CASRLPGAKNIQYF.

The CDR3 DNA follows: TGTGCCAGCAGTTACAGAACAGGGGAGGATACGCAGTATTTT. It translates to CASSYRTGEDTQYF. The chain combines TRBV6-5 with TRBJ2-3; 7 nucleotides agree with TRBD1. After removal of 2 bases from V and 6 bases from J, the junction contained 5 bases not matched to a gene. The germline V gene has CDR1 MNHEY and CDR2 SVGAGI. The CDR3 has 14 amino acids.

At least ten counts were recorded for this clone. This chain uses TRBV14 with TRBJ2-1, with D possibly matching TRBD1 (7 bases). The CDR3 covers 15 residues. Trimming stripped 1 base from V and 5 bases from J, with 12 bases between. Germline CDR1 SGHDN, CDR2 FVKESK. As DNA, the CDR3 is TGTGCCAGCAGCCAAGTTGCAGGGGGGAACAATGAGCAGTTCTTC. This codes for CASSQVAGGNNEQFF.

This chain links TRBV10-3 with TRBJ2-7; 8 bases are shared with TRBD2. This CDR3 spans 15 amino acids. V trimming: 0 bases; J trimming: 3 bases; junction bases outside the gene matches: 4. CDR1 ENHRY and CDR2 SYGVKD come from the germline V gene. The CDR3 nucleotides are TGTGCCATCAGTGAGTCTCTAGCGGGTTACTACGAGCAGTACTTC. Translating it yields CAISESLAGYYEQYF.

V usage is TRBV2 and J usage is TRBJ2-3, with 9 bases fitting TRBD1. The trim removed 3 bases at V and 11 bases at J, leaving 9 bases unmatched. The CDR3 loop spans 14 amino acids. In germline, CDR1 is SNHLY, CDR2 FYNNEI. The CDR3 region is CASSDPGTGNGQYF. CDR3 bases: TGTGCCAGCAGTGACCCCGGGACAGGGAATGGGCAGTATTTT.

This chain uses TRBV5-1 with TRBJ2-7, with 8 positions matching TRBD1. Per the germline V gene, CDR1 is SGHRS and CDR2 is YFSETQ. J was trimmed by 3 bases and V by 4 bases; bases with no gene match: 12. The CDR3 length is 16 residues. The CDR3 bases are TGCGCCAGCAGCGCGGTAACAGGGGGAGCCGGCTACGAGCAGTACTTC. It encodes CASSAVTGGAGYEQYF.

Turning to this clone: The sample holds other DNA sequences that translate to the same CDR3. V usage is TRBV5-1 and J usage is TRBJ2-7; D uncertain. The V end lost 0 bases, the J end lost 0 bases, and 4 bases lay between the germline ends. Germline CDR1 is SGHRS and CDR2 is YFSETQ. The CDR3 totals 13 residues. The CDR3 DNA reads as TGCGCCAGCAGCTTGGGCAGCTCCTACGAGCAGTACTTC. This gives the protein CASSLGSSYEQYF.

The CDR3 DNA reads as TGTGCCAGTAGTTGGACAGGGGGTATGGCTTTCTTT. Protein: CASSWTGGMAFF. The J gene is TRBJ1-1, the V gene TRBV19; 10 bases match TRBD1. V was clipped by 5 bases and J by 11 bases; unmatched bases: 5. The germline CDR1 and CDR2 sequences are LNHDA and SQIVND (reference sequence). The CDR3 loop spans 12 amino acids.